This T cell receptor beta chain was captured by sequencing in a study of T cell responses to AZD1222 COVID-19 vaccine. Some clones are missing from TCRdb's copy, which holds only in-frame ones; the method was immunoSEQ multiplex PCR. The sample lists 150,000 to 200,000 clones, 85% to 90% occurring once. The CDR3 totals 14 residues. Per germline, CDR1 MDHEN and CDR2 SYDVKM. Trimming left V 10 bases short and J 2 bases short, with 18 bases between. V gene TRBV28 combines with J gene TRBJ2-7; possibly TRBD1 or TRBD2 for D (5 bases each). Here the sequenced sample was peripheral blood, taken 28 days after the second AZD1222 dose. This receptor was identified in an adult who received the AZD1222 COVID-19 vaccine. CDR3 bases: TGTGCCACCTCAATAGGACGGGGCCCCTACGAGCAGTACTTC. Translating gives CATSIGRGPYEQYF.